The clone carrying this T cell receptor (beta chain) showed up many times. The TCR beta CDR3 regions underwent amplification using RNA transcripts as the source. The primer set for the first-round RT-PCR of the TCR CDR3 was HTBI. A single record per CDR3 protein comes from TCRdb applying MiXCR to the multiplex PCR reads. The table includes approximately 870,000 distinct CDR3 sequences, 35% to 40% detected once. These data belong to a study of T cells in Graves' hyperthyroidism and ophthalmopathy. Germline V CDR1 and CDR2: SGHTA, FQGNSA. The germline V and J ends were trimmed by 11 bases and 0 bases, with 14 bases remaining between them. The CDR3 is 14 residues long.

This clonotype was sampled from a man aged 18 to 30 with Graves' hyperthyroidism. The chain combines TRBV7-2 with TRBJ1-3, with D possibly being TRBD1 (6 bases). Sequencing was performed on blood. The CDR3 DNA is TGTGCCGGGGCAGGGGCAGGCTCTGGAAACACCATATATTTT. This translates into CAGAGAGSGNTIYF.